This T cell receptor beta chain appears in the sequencing data of a study of cytomegalovirus exposure and HLA in healthy donors. This table comes from immunoSEQ multiplex PCR, and its TCRdb copy is limited to in-frame clones, with some not included. The data hold 100,000 to 150,000 clones, with approximately 94% observed a single time. The CDR3 contains 16 residues. V lost 0 bases and J 4 bases, leaving 13 bases between the germline ends. Per germline, CDR1 LGHNA and CDR2 YNFKEQ. The study drew the donors from its approximately 130-subject validation cohort, separate from the approximately 700-subject first cohort.

Sequenced sample: PBMCs. This receptor was obtained from a man aged 18 to 30 in good health and CMV-seronegative. The V call is TRBV4-2, the J call TRBJ1-5; D call uncertain. The CDR3, as DNA: TGTGCCAGCAGCCAAGAACCCCTCCCCGGGAATCAGCCCCAGCATTTT. Its protein is CASSQEPLPGNQPQHF.